A single sample gave rise to the 2 T cell receptor beta chains below, sequenced in a study of graft-versus-host responses after intestinal transplantation. The assay was immunoSEQ multiplex PCR, and TCRdb's table has in-frame clones only and misses some. The sample has around 120,000 clones; approximately 95% are singletons. Their antigen targets remain unknown. The source material was unstimulated CD8+ T cells sorted from spleen or lymph node cells, sampled before intestinal transplant. These receptors came from a human donor who received an intestinal transplant.

Concerning this clone: One end of the junction fails to match germline, which may point to a read error. This chain links TRBV7-7 with TRBJ2-7; 10 nucleotides align to TRBD1. This CDR3 region has 15 residues. From germline, CDR1 is SSHAT and CDR2 FNYEAQ (reference sequence). CDR3 sequence: CASSAGTGVFYEQYF. In DNA, the CDR3 is TGTGCTAGCAGCGCCGGGACAGGGGTTTTTTACGAGCAGTACTTC. The whole variable domain, filled in from reference TRBV7-7 and TRBJ2-7, reads GAGVSQSPRYKVTKRGQDVTLRCDPISSHATLYWYQQALGQGPEFLTYFNYEAQPDKSGLPSDRFSAERPEGSISTLTIQRTEQRDSAMYRCASSAGTGVFYEQYFGPGTRLTVT.

CDR3 nucleotide sequence: TGTGCCAGCAGCCCCGGGACGGATTATGGCTACACCTTC. Protein product: CASSPGTDYGYTF. V usage is TRBV7-3 and J usage is TRBJ1-2; the D gene is possibly TRBD1 (5 bases). Germline lookup yields CDR1 SGHTA and CDR2 FQGTGA. V was pared by 5 bases and J by 5 bases, with 12 bases between. CDR3 length: 13 amino acids.